These T cell receptor beta chains were read from a single sample in a study of human T cells and chemical hapten exposure. TCRdb recomputed calls from the RACE reads with MiXCR, one row per CDR3 protein. The sample has roughly 380,000 distinct CDR3 sequences, roughly 6.3% seen once. This specimen consisted of whole blood, obtained in connection with sensitization to the hapten diphenylcyclopropenone (DPC). These receptors were taken from a woman aged 18-29 years with alopecia areata. Some clones in this sample may be carry-over from other donors' samples. Both conserved end residues are part of each CDR3. Each record gives: clone size, J gene, CDR3 length, D gene, V gene, CDR3 protein, CDR3 DNA. D genes are given only for firm matches. Rows may omit the clone size; those that give it use once, few, many or a size class.

>.|TRBJ1-2|17|.|TRBV14
CASSQEQWVGSVRGYTF
TGTGCCAGCAGCCAAGAGCAATGGGTGGGGTCCGTCCGAGGCTACACCTTC
>few|TRBJ1-1|16|TRBD1|TRBV11-2
CASTVPRQGLGTEAFF
TGTGCCAGCACCGTCCCCCGACAGGGTTTAGGCACTGAAGCTTTCTTT
>.|TRBJ2-3|14|.|TRBV7-8
CASSLRPEQDTQYF
TGTGCCAGCAGCTTACGCCCCGAGCAAGATACGCAGTATTTT
>.|TRBJ2-6|17|.|TRBV7-2
CASSLQPYLRGANVLTF
TGTGCCAGCAGCTTACAGCCTTACCTGAGAGGGGCCAACGTCCTGACTTTC
>few|TRBJ2-6|17|.|TRBV6-2/TRBV6-3
CASSYVPQGTGANVLTF
TGTGCCAGCAGTTACGTCCCCCAGGGGACTGGGGCCAACGTCCTGACTTTC
>many|TRBJ2-1|14|.|TRBV9
CASSWGGQSDEQFF
TGTGCCAGCAGTTGGGGGGGACAGTCGGATGAGCAGTTCTTC
>.|TRBJ2-7|12|.|TRBV5-1
CASSFDAYAQYF
TGCGCCAGCAGCTTTGATGCCTACGCGCAGTACTTC
>.|TRBJ1-1|15|TRBD1|TRBV2
CASSARTGGVNGAFF
TGTGCCAGCAGCGCCCGGACAGGGGGCGTAAACGGGGCTTTCTTT
>few|TRBJ2-5|14|TRBD1|TRBV3-1
CASRDRGLQETQYF
TGTGCCAGCAGGGACAGGGGGCTACAAGAGACCCAGTACTTC
>many|TRBJ1-5|10|.|TRBV29-1
CSVGQSPQHF
TGCAGCGTTGGACAAAGTCCCCAGCATTTT
>.|TRBJ1-4|13|.|TRBV20-1
CSARGPVNEKLFF
TGCAGTGCTAGGGGGCCCGTAAATGAAAAACTGTTTTTT
>many|TRBJ1-5|14|TRBD1|TRBV6-2/TRBV6-3
CASSSDRGGQPQHF
TGTGCCAGCAGTTCCGACAGGGGTGGTCAGCCCCAGCATTTT
>.|TRBJ1-1|14|.|TRBV20-1
CSANIPGRDTEAFF
TGCAGTGCTAACATCCCAGGGAGGGACACTGAAGCTTTCTTT
>.|TRBJ2-5|16|TRBD1|TRBV5-1
CASSSWTGEDQETQYF
TGCGCCAGCAGCTCATGGACAGGGGAGGACCAAGAGACCCAGTACTTC
>few|TRBJ2-7|13|.|TRBV6-5
CASSYRTSYEQYF
TGTGCCAGCAGTTACAGGACCTCCTACGAGCAGTACTTC
>few|TRBJ1-1|15|TRBD1|TRBV25-1
CASSSPTGVAAEAFF
TGTGCCAGCAGTTCCCCTACAGGGGTGGCGGCTGAAGCTTTCTTT
>.|TRBJ1-1|15|TRBD1|TRBV12-3/TRBV12-4
CASRHSGTENTEAFF
TGTGCCAGCAGGCACTCCGGGACAGAGAACACTGAAGCTTTCTTT
>.|TRBJ1-2|13|.|TRBV12-3/TRBV12-4
CASTPHSYYGYTF
TGTGCCAGCACCCCACACAGTTACTATGGCTACACCTTC
>.|TRBJ1-1|14|.|TRBV25-1
CASSEWGSGGEAFF
TGTGCCAGCAGTGAATGGGGATCTGGCGGTGAAGCTTTCTTT
>.|TRBJ2-3|16|TRBD2|TRBV4-3
CASSQGAAGGADTQYF
TGCGCCAGCAGCCAAGGGGCAGCGGGGGGGGCAGATACGCAGTATTTT
>few|TRBJ2-5|14|.|TRBV27
CASRVSRLQETQYF
TGTGCCAGCAGGGTCAGCCGCTTACAAGAGACCCAGTACTTC
>many|TRBJ2-5|18|TRBD2|TRBV10-3
CAISESLHIAGGRETQYF
TGTGCCATCAGTGAGTCCCTTCACATAGCGGGGGGGCGAGAGACCCAGTACTTC
>many|TRBJ1-1|16|.|TRBV12-3/TRBV12-4
CASRYKRGVLSTEAFF
TGTGCCAGCAGGTATAAAAGGGGAGTCCTTAGCACTGAAGCTTTCTTT
>many|TRBJ2-1|11|.|TRBV6-6
CASKDNNEQFF
TGTGCCAGCAAGGATAACAATGAGCAGTTCTTC
>.|TRBJ2-5|17|TRBD2|TRBV20-1
CSAPTGQAGEQQETQYF
TGCAGTGCTCCGACCGGGCAAGCGGGGGAACAACAAGAGACCCAGTACTTC
>few|TRBJ1-5|14|.|TRBV7-2
CASSLRGVRQPQHF
TGTGCCAGCAGCTTAAGAGGGGTAAGACAGCCCCAGCATTTT
>many|TRBJ1-6|15|TRBD1|TRBV12-3/TRBV12-4
CASSLAGGPNSPLHF
TGTGCCAGCAGTTTAGCAGGGGGCCCTAATTCACCCCTCCACTTT
>.|TRBJ1-1|20|TRBD1|TRBV6-5
CASSYSGHGQDAIKNTEAFF
TGTGCCAGCAGTTACTCCGGTCATGGACAGGACGCCATTAAGAACACTGAAGCTTTCTTT
>.|TRBJ1-2|15|TRBD1|TRBV4-1
CASSQSGQGLGGYTF
TGCGCCAGCAGCCAAAGTGGACAGGGGCTCGGAGGCTACACCTTC
>.|TRBJ2-4|14|.|TRBV9
CASSETDLGDIQYF
TGTGCCAGCAGCGAGACCGACCTCGGCGACATTCAGTACTTC
>few|TRBJ2-1|15|TRBD2|TRBV7-9
CASSETSGGADEQFF
TGTGCCAGCAGCGAGACTAGCGGGGGGGCTGATGAGCAGTTCTTC
>many|TRBJ1-6|15|TRBD1|TRBV11-2
CASRYLTGGDSPLHF
TGTGCCAGCCGATACTTGACAGGGGGAGACTCACCCCTCCACTTT
>many|TRBJ2-3|14|.|TRBV4-2
CASSQKMETDTQYF
TGTGCCAGCAGCCAAAAAATGGAAACAGATACGCAGTATTTT
>many|TRBJ2-3|16|TRBD2|TRBV6-4
CASNTLAGVSTDTQYF
TGTGCCAGCAACACCTTAGCGGGGGTAAGCACAGATACGCAGTATTTT
>few|TRBJ2-7|16|TRBD2|TRBV3-1
CASSQDYVAGGYEQYF
TGTGCCAGCAGCCAAGATTACGTAGCGGGGGGCTACGAGCAGTACTTC